This section outlines one TCR beta chain sequence together with its context. Its specificity is unknown. This sample stems from a study of T-cell reconstitution after alpha-beta-depleted transplantation in children. Study-wide findings and caveats: Newly produced T cells mostly accounted for T-cell counts and diversity one year post-transplant.

Preparation of the TCRbeta library was carried out with unique molecular identifiers. TCRdb passed the PCR reads through MiXCR, listing each CDR3 protein once. This table holds about 440,000 distinct CDR3 sequences, roughly 43% found once. Germline lookup yields CDR1 SQVTM and CDR2 ANQGSEA. The CDR3 length is 15 residues. Trimming shortened V by 0 bases and J by 2 bases, and 8 bases separated the two germline ends. The source was PBMCs, collected before TCRalphabeta/CD19-depleted stem cell transplant. V is TRBV29-1 and J is TRBJ2-6; D might be TRBD1 (6 bases). The sequence derives from a girl aged 2-10 years with aplastic anemia, due to receive a stem cell transplant. CDR3 in DNA: TGCAGCGTTGAAGAATGGGGGCCTGGGGCCAACGTCCTGACTTTC. Protein: CSVEEWGPGANVLTF.